The 5 T cell receptor beta chains presented below share a single source sample, sequenced in a study of CD8 T cells in Susac syndrome. The RNA input was 0.5 to 1 ug, and it was reverse transcribed with random hexamers. One entry per CDR3 protein, called by TCRdb with MiXCR from the immunoSEQ multiplex PCR reads. Of fewer than 350,000 distinct CDR3 sequences in the sample, 92% were seen once. What was sequenced was CD4+ T cells from PBMCs. These receptors were taken from a human donor with multiple sclerosis.

The chain couples TRBV12-3 or TRBV12-4 to TRBJ2-1; 8 positions agree with TRBD2. This CDR3 contains 16 residues. With 6 bases clipped from V and 3 bases from J, the junction kept 10 bases outside the gene matches. CDR3 sequence: CASSHDWRGVYNEQFF. The CDR3 region has the DNA TGTGCCAGCAGCCACGACTGGCGGGGGGTCTACAATGAGCAGTTCTTC.

The chain is built from TRBV10-3 and TRBJ1-1; 7 bases are shared with TRBD1. CDR3 size: 12 residues. Germline CDR1 ENHRY, CDR2 SYGVKD. V lost 11 bases, J lost 4 bases, and 7 bases stayed unmatched. As DNA, the CDR3 is TGTGCCTGTGGACAGGCCCCCACTGAAGCTTTCTTT. It specifies CACGQAPTEAFF.

The genes are TRBV6-5 and TRBJ1-1; tentatively, D is TRBD1 (5 bases). Trimming pared 2 bases from V and 5 bases from J, leaving 15 bases between. The germline gives CDR1 MNHEY, CDR2 SVGAGI. CDR3 length: 15 residues. The CDR3 here is CASSYPQAVKTEAFF. The CDR3, as DNA: TGTGCCAGCAGTTACCCACAGGCCGTTAAGACTGAAGCTTTCTTT.

V is TRBV18 and J is TRBJ1-1, with D uncertain. Germline V gives CDR1 KGHSH, CDR2 LQKENI. This CDR3 spans 15 amino acids. Between the trimmed V and J ends, which lost 2 bases and 0 bases, there was a span of 10 bases. The DNA of the CDR3 is TGTGCCAGCTCACCAAGAAACTTGCTGAACACTGAAGCTTTCTTT. Protein sequence: CASSPRNLLNTEAFF.

In its sample, this clonotype was seen once. The V gene is TRBV24-1, the J gene TRBJ2-1, with 8 bases fitting TRBD2. The V and J ends lost 2 bases and 4 bases, in that order; junction bases with no gene match: 6. CDR1 and CDR2 (germline): KGHDR, SFDVKD. The CDR3 spans 16 residues. This chain's CDR3 is CATSDSIAGPYNEQFF. Written as DNA, the CDR3 is TGTGCCACCAGTGATTCTATAGCGGGACCGTACAATGAGCAGTTCTTC.